A selection of T cell receptor beta chains follows, all from one sample in a study of T-cell reconstitution after alpha-beta-depleted transplantation in children. TCRdb itself ran the PCR reads through MiXCR, one entry per CDR3 protein. The sample shows 600,000 to 800,000 distinct CDR3 sequences, around 14% of them seen only once. The sequences come from PBMCs, collected before TCRalphabeta/CD19-depleted stem cell transplant. The receptor set was obtained from a girl under 10 years old with congenital amegakaryocytic thrombocytopenia, due to receive a stem cell transplant. Each CDR3 is given with its conserved first and last residue. The order of the fields is V gene, D gene, J gene, clone size, CDR3 DNA, CDR3 protein. D genes are given only for firm matches. A row's size may be missing; if present it is once, few, many or a size class.

TRBV12-3/TRBV12-4	.	TRBJ2-1	few	TGTGCCAGCATCACAGAAGGCGAATTCTCCTACAATGAGCAGTTCTTC	CASITEGEFSYNEQFF
TRBV29-1	TRBD1	TRBJ2-5	many	TGCAGCGTAGCCGGGACAGGGGCGAAAGAGACCCAGTACTTC	CSVAGTGAKETQYF
TRBV5-8	.	TRBJ2-7	.	TGTGCCAGCAACGCTGGGCATTACGAGCAGTACTTC	CASNAGHYEQYF
TRBV5-1	.	TRBJ2-7	.	TGCGCCAGCGGCATTGCCGGGACTGCGGACTACGAGCAGTACTTC	CASGIAGTADYEQYF
TRBV7-8	TRBD2	TRBJ2-2	few	TGTGCCAGCAGCTTGGCAGGCACTAGCGGGAGGCCCGGTGCCGGGGAGCTGTTTTTT	CASSLAGTSGRPGAGELFF
TRBV7-8	TRBD2	TRBJ2-1	.	TGTGCCAGCAGCTTAGGACCGGGACTAGGACACAATGAGCAGTTCTTC	CASSLGPGLGHNEQFF
TRBV5-1	.	TRBJ2-2	many	TGCGCCAGCACCGCGAACACCGGGGAGCTGTTTTTT	CASTANTGELFF
TRBV29-1	.	TRBJ2-7	.	TGCAGCGTTGAAGGACAGGACACCTACGAGCAGTACTTC	CSVEGQDTYEQYF
TRBV12-3/TRBV12-4	.	TRBJ2-1	many	TGTGCCAGCAGTTCCCGAGGACAGATTTACAATGAGCAGTTCTTC	CASSSRGQIYNEQFF
TRBV29-1	.	TRBJ2-3	many	TGCAGCGTTGAATCAGCGTGGTTT	CSVESAWF
TRBV7-9	.	TRBJ1-2	many	TGCGCCAGCAGCTTCCCCGACAGGAACTATGGCTACACCTTC	CASSFPDRNYGYTF
TRBV12-3/TRBV12-4	TRBD2	TRBJ2-1	many	TGTGCCAGCAGTTTACAACTAGCGGACAATGAGCAGTTCTTC	CASSLQLADNEQFF
TRBV29-1	TRBD2	TRBJ2-5	.	TGCAGCGTACCCCAGACTAGCGGGTTCCAAGAGACCCAGTACTTC	CSVPQTSGFQETQYF
TRBV29-1	TRBD1	TRBJ2-7	few	TGCAGCGGAGGGGGACAGGGACGCGAGCAGTACTTC	CSGGGQGREQYF
TRBV11-2	.	TRBJ2-4	.	TGTGCCAGCAGCTTACCTCAGGATGGGGAATTGAGCTCAAAAAACATTCAGTACTTC	CASSLPQDGELSSKNIQYF
TRBV5-1	TRBD1	TRBJ2-1	many	TGCGCCAGCAGCTTATTCGGGACAGAGAGCTCCTACAATGAGCAGTTCTTC	CASSLFGTESSYNEQFF
TRBV11-2	.	TRBJ1-5	many	TGTGCCAGCAGCTTATCTGCTAGCAATCAGCCCCAGCATTTT	CASSLSASNQPQHF
TRBV6-2/TRBV6-3	.	TRBJ2-1	.	TGTGCCAGCAGTTACTCGGTGGCGGGACGAGACTACAATGAGCAGTTCTTC	CASSYSVAGRDYNEQFF
TRBV19	.	TRBJ1-2	few	TGTGCCAGTTCCCCTCGGACAGCCTCCTATGGCTACACCTTC	CASSPRTASYGYTF
TRBV7-2	.	TRBJ1-1	many	TGTGCCAGCAGCCCCCCGGGGGCGATAATGGGGAACACTGAAGCTTTCTTT	CASSPPGAIMGNTEAFF
TRBV7-9	.	TRBJ2-7	few	TGTGCCAGTTCGAAGGACCTTTACAGGAGCGAGCAGTACTTC	CASSKDLYRSEQYF
TRBV30	.	TRBJ1-5	.	TGTGCCTGGACCCCGGGACTAAGCAATCAGCCCCAGCATTTT	CAWTPGLSNQPQHF
TRBV20-1	.	TRBJ2-3	few	TGCAGTGCTATGTCGGGAGAGGGCCCAGATACGCAGTATTTT	CSAMSGEGPDTQYF
TRBV4-1	.	TRBJ1-2	.	TGCGCCAGCAGCCCGGGGGCAGGGGCCGGTTGGGGAGCTAACTATGGCTACACCTTT	CASSPGAGAGWGANYGYTF
TRBV6-1	.	TRBJ1-2	many	TGTGCCAGCAGGACCCGAGGGGGAGGGGACTATGGCTACACCTTC	CASRTRGGGDYGYTF
TRBV5-1	.	TRBJ2-1	.	TGCGCCAGCAGCTTGGAATTCCTAGCAGTAGGGAATGAGCAGTTCTTC	CASSLEFLAVGNEQFF
TRBV10-3	.	TRBJ2-7	.	TGTGCCATCAGCCAGGGAGGCGCAGGTTACGAGCAGTACTTC	CAISQGGAGYEQYF
TRBV12-3/TRBV12-4	.	TRBJ1-2	many	TGTGCCAGCACCCAGTGGGGGGCAGGCTATGGCTACACCTTC	CASTQWGAGYGYTF
TRBV20-1	TRBD1	TRBJ1-5	once	TGCAGTGCTAGAGAGAGTACAGGGGTTCAGCCCCAGCATTTT	CSARESTGVQPQHF
TRBV6-2/TRBV6-3	.	TRBJ2-2	few	TGTGCCAGCAGCCCCATTACGGCCGGGGAGCTGTTTTTT	CASSPITAGELFF
TRBV18	TRBD1	TRBJ2-1	.	TGTGCCAGCTCACCATTGGGACAGGGGTTGGATGAGCAGTTCTTC	CASSPLGQGLDEQFF
TRBV29-1	.	TRBJ2-1	.	TGCAGCGTGTCCATTAGCTCCTACAATGAGCAGTTCTTC	CSVSISSYNEQFF
TRBV11-1	.	TRBJ2-1	few	TGTGCCAGCAGCCCTAACAGGGAGTTTCCCCGTCTGATCAATGAGCAGTTCTTC	CASSPNREFPRLINEQFF
TRBV5-6	TRBD1	TRBJ2-7	.	TGTGCCAGCAGCTACCGGACAGGGTACGAGCAGTACTTC	CASSYRTGYEQYF
TRBV4-1	TRBD2	TRBJ2-3	many	TGCGCCAGCGGTTTCCGACTAGCGGGAGGGTATAGTGCCACAGATACGCAGTATTTT	CASGFRLAGGYSATDTQYF
TRBV9	.	TRBJ2-3	.	TGTGCCAGCAGCGTAGCGGGAGCCTCCGGTAGCACAGATACGCAGTATTTT	CASSVAGASGSTDTQYF
TRBV12-5	TRBD1	TRBJ2-4	.	TGTGCTAGTGGTTTTGACAGGGCGAACATTCAGTACTTC	CASGFDRANIQYF
TRBV29-1	.	TRBJ1-1	many	TGCAGCGGATACCAGGGGCTGAACACTGAAGCTTTCTTT	CSGYQGLNTEAFF
TRBV7-2	TRBD2	TRBJ2-1	few	TGTGCCAGCAGCGGACTAGTCGCGTCGGAGCAGTTCTTC	CASSGLVASEQFF
TRBV5-1	TRBD2	TRBJ2-1	many	TGCGCCAGCAGCTTGGGAAGCGGGAGCTTCAATGAGCAGTTCTTC	CASSLGSGSFNEQFF
TRBV20-1	.	TRBJ1-2	many	TGCAGTGCTTGGACCGGTGAGGAAGCCTTAGGCTACACCTTC	CSAWTGEEALGYTF